The sequence of this T cell receptor (beta chain) was determined in a study of shared T cell receptors in the human thymus. Assay used: immunoSEQ multiplex PCR; TCRdb lists only in-frame clones, some missing. The table shows 630,000 or so clones, with about 90% occurring only once. This CDR3 contains 10 residues. Germline CDR1 reads MNHNS; CDR2 reads SASEGT. Trimming took 8 bases from V and 3 from J, leaving 5 bases between them. This sample also appeared in a second study, on human thymus T cells. This second report adds: Donation was from healthy Finnish infants who were having corrective surgery that addressed congenital heart defects. The thymus was resected at corrective cardiac surgery. Highly overlapping thymic repertoires among unrelated individuals were reported in related research.

The rearrangement uses TRBV6-1 and TRBJ2-7; D not resolved. This sequence originates from a boy less than two years old with a congenital heart defect. The specimen sequenced was thymocytes. CDR3 nucleotides: TGTGCCAGCTACTACTACGAGCAGTACTTC. Protein product: CASYYYEQYF.